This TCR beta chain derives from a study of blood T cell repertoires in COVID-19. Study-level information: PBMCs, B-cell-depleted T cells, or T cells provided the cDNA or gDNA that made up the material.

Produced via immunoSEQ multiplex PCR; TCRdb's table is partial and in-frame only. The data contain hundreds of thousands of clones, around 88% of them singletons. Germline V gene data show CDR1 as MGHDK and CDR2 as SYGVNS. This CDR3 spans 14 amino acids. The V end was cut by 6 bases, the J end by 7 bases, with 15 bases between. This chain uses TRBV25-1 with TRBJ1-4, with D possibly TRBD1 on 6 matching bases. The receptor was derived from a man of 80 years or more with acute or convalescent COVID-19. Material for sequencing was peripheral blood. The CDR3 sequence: CASRPVGQSEKLFF. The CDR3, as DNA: TGTGCCAGCAGACCTGTAGGACAGTCTGAAAAACTGTTTTTT.